Presented here are 3 T cell receptor beta chains from one specimen sequenced in a study of blood T cell repertoires in COVID-19. TCRdb keeps only in-frame clones here, not all; method: immunoSEQ multiplex PCR. The data show fewer than 300,000 clones, more than 75% seen once. The sample taken for sequencing was PBMCs or T cells enriched from blood (not recorded which). The receptors come from a middle-aged woman with acute COVID-19.

This clone appeared a few times. The J gene is TRBJ2-7, the V gene TRBV19; TRBD1 agrees at 8 bases. The J segment lost 5 bases and the V segment lost 4 bases, leaving 10 bases of the junction unmatched. The CDR3 is made up of 15 amino acids. Germline values: CDR1 LNHDA, CDR2 SQIVND (reference sequence). The CDR3 nucleotides are TGTGCCAGTAGTAAGTCGGGACAGGCGGGAAACGAGCAGTACTTC. Translating it yields CASSKSGQAGNEQYF.

The chain uses TRBV10-3 and TRBJ1-4; 7 bases are a match to TRBD1. CDR1 is ENHRY, CDR2 SYGVKD, per germline. This CDR3 has 13 amino acids. The V gene end was trimmed by 10 bases and the J gene end by 8 bases; junction bases not matched to a gene: 10. The DNA of the CDR3 is TGTGCCACAGGGGGGAACCCAGGGGAAAAACTGTTTTTT. Its translation: CATGGNPGEKLFF.

The gene calls are TRBV6-6 and TRBJ2-7, with 11 positions matching TRBD1. Looked up from germline, CDR1 is MNHNY and CDR2 is SVGAGI (reference sequence). The CDR3 length is 16 residues. The junction had 12 bases not matched to a gene; V was cut back by 5 bases and J by 6 bases. CDR3 sequence (DNA): TGTGCCAGCAGTCGAGGACAGGGGGCAACTGGATCCGAGCAGTACTTC. It specifies CASSRGQGATGSEQYF.